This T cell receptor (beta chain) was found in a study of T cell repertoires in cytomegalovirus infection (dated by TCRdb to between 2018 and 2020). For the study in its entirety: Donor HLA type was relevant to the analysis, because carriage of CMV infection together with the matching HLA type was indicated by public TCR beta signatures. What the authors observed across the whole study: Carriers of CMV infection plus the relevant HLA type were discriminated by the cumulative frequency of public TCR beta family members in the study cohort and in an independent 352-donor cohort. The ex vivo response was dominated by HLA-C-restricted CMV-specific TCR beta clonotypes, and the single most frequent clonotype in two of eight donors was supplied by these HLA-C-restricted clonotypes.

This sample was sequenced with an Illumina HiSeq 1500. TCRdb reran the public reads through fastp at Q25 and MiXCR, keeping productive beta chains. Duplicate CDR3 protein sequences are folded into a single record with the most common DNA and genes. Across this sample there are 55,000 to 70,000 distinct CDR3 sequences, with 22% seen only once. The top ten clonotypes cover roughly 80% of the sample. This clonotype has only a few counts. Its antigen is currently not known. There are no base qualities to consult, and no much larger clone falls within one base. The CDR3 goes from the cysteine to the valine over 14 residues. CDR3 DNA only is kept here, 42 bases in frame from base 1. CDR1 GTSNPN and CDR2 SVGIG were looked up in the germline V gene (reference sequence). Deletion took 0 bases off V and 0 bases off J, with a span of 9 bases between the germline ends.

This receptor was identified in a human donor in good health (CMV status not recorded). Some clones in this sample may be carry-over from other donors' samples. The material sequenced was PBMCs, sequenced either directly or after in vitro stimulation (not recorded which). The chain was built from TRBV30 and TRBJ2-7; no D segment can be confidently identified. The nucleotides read TGTGCCTGGAGTGTCAAGTGGAGCTCCTACGAGCAGTACGTC. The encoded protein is CAWSVKWSSYEQYV.